The 26 T cell receptor beta chains presented below share a single source sample, sequenced in a study of blood T cell repertoires in COVID-19. Using immunoSEQ multiplex PCR, the repertoire was profiled, and TCRdb retains in-frame clones only, with some absent. Counted here are a few hundred thousand clones, approximately 89% occurring once; the ten biggest clones make up 3% to 4.5%. Sequencing was done on a sample of peripheral blood. These receptors came from an older woman with COVID-19, enrolled during active disease.

This clone was detected only once. V usage is TRBV14 and J usage is TRBJ1-2; TRBD1 agrees at 7 bases. The CDR3 spans 14 residues. V shed 3 bases, J shed 4 bases, and the junction held 5 bases outside the gene matches. The germline CDR1 and CDR2 sequences are SGHDN and FVKESK. CDR3 bases: TGTGCCAGCAGCCATAGTAACAGGGGCTATGGCTACACCTTC. Translated: CASSHSNRGYGYTF.

In its sample, this clone was seen a few times. The V and J genes are TRBV7-9 and TRBJ1-2, with 7 bases identical to TRBD1. The CDR3 spans 13 residues. Germline CDR1 reads SEHNR; CDR2 reads FQNEAQ (reference sequence). V shed 5 bases and J 5 bases; nucleotides not matched to a gene: 5. The CDR3 loop is CASSPGQKYGYTF. CDR3 coding DNA: TGTGCCAGCAGCCCGGGACAGAAGTATGGCTACACCTTC.

The V gene is TRBV5-4, the J gene TRBJ2-5; 10 bases map to TRBD2. V lost 0 bases to trimming and J lost 4 bases; unmatched junction nucleotides: 9. This CDR3 spans 17 amino acids. CDR1 and CDR2 (germline): SGHNT, YYREEE (reference sequence). The CDR3, as DNA: TGTGCCAGCAGCTTGGGTCAGCGGGGGGGCCAGGGAGAGACCCAGTACTTC. Residues: CASSLGQRGGQGETQYF.

The chain combines TRBV5-6 with TRBJ2-7; possibly TRBD2 for D (6 bases). Trimming took off 4 bases at V and 6 bases at J, with 11 bases between the two ends. The CDR3 is 12 residues long. The germline V gene encodes CDR1 SGHDT and CDR2 YYEEEE. This CDR3 reads CASSPGGPEQYF. The DNA of the CDR3 is TGTGCCAGCAGCCCCGGGGGTCCCGAGCAGTACTTC.

The chain uses TRBV7-8 and TRBJ2-3, with 11 bases that match TRBD2. The CDR3 has 16 residues. The V and J ends lost 2 bases and 2 bases, in that order; junction bases with no gene match: 3. Germline V gives CDR1 SGHVS, CDR2 FQNEAQ. The CDR3 nucleotides read TGTGCCAGCAGCTTACTAGCGGGGGGATCCACAGATACGCAGTATTTT. Amino acid sequence: CASSLLAGGSTDTQYF.

In its sample, this clone was seen a few times. The chain is built from TRBV28 and TRBJ1-2; D uncertain. The V end lost 4 bases, the J end lost 8 bases, and 29 bases lay between the germline ends. Germline V gives CDR1 MDHEN, CDR2 SYDVKM. The CDR3 has 18 amino acids. CDR3 region: CASSSPPAPQRSSRGYTF. CDR3 coding DNA: TGTGCCAGCAGTTCTCCCCCGGCCCCTCAGAGAAGCTCGAGGGGCTACACCTTC.

This chain joins TRBV19 and TRBJ1-2, with 7 bases that match TRBD1. This CDR3 has 14 amino acids. Germline lookup yields CDR1 LNHDA and CDR2 SQIVND (reference sequence). With V trimmed by 7 bases and J by 2 bases, 7 bases remained unmatched. This CDR3 is CASTKTGWNYGYTF. The DNA for the CDR3 is TGTGCCAGTACCAAGACAGGGTGGAACTATGGCTACACCTTC.

The chain is built from TRBV2 and TRBJ2-4; 8 bases are shared with TRBD2. Germline CDR1 SNHLY, CDR2 FYNNEI. The CDR3 has 15 amino acids. With V trimmed by 8 bases and J by 0 bases, 6 bases remained unmatched. The CDR3 DNA follows: TGTGCCAGCCAGCGGGAGTTAATAGCCAAAAACATTCAGTACTTC. This codes for CASQRELIAKNIQYF. The entire variable domain, with the rest obtained from reference TRBV2 and TRBJ2-4, is as follows: EPEVTQTPSHQVTQMGQEVILRCVPISNHLYFYWYRQILGQKVEFLVSFYNNEISEKSEIFDDQFSVERPDGSNFTLKIRSTKLEDSAMYFCASQRELIAKNIQYFGAGTRLSVL.

This CDR3 reads CASSPTPTGTSGGKQYF. CDR3 in DNA: TGTGCCAGCAGCCCCACCCCCACCGGGACTAGCGGGGGGAAGCAGTACTTC. The chain employs TRBV5-4 and TRBJ2-7; 15 positions agree with TRBD2. The CDR3 has 17 residues. Germline-derived CDR1 and CDR2 are SGHNT and YYREEE (reference sequence). V trimming: 4 bases; J trimming: 8 bases; junction bases outside the gene matches: 13.

The table lists this clone with a count of one. This CDR3 reads CASTETGLDQPQHF. The CDR3 bases are TGTGCCAGCACCGAGACAGGGCTGGATCAGCCCCAGCATTTT. The chain uses TRBV2 and TRBJ1-5; TRBD1 matches at 7 bases. J gave up 5 bases and V 7 bases, and 8 bases lay outside the gene matches. The CDR3 has 14 amino acids. The germline CDR1 and CDR2 sequences are SNHLY and FYNNEI.

The chain couples TRBV6-1 to TRBJ1-1, with D perhaps TRBD1 (5 bases). The germline V gene has CDR1 MNHNS and CDR2 SASEGT. The germline V and J ends were trimmed by 3 bases and 0 bases, with 14 bases remaining between them. The CDR3 runs 16 residues. The CDR3 protein is CASSDPAGGLNTEAFF. CDR3 nucleotides: TGTGCCAGCAGTGATCCAGCCGGGGGATTGAACACTGAAGCTTTCTTT.

The V gene is TRBV4-1, the J gene TRBJ1-6, with D possibly TRBD1 on 6 matching bases. CDR1 is MGHRA, CDR2 YSYEKL, per germline. The CDR3 consists of 14 residues. With 3 bases removed from V and 10 bases from J, the gap between germline ends came to 13 bases. CDR3 loop: CASSQTAGESPLHF. CDR3 coding DNA: TGCGCCAGCAGCCAGACCGCAGGGGAATCACCCCTCCACTTT.

The chain combines TRBV5-1 with TRBJ2-1; maybe TRBD1 (5 bases). V lost 0 bases and J 5 bases, leaving 12 bases between the germline ends. Germline-derived CDR1 and CDR2 are SGHRS and YFSETQ. The CDR3 extends over 15 amino acids. The CDR3 DNA follows: TGCGCCAGCAGCTTGGAACAGGTGACAAACAATGAGCAGTTCTTC. It is translated as CASSLEQVTNNEQFF.

The chain links TRBV19 to TRBJ1-5; D unresolved. The V gene lost 7 bases and the J gene lost 2 bases, with 15 bases spanning the gap. The CDR3 is made up of 15 amino acids. Germline-derived CDR1 and CDR2 are LNHDA and SQIVND (reference sequence). CDR3 in DNA: TGTGCCAGTAATCCCCGTGGGCAGGGCAATCAGCCCCAGCATTTT. This gives the protein CASNPRGQGNQPQHF.

This chain connects TRBV12-1 to TRBJ2-1; the tabulated D call, TRBD2, remains unverified against the DNA. TRBV12-1 is a pseudogene locus. The CDR3 extends over 16 amino acids. CDR3 DNA sequence: TGTGCCAGCAGCGCCCATCCGGGACTAGGCTACAATGAGCAGTTCTTC. Translation: CASSAHPGLGYNEQFF.

The chain combines TRBV7-2 with TRBJ1-6; 9 nucleotides agree with TRBD1. This CDR3 contains 15 residues. Germline lookup yields CDR1 SGHTA and CDR2 FQGNSA. V trimming: 5 bases; J trimming: 9 bases; junction bases outside the gene matches: 8. For the CDR3, the DNA is TGTGCCAGCAGCCTTACGGGACAGGGAAGTTCACCCCTCCACTTT. Encoded protein: CASSLTGQGSSPLHF.

The V call is TRBV5-3, the J call TRBJ1-5; D unclear. TRBV5-3 has ORF status, its function being uncertain. V shed 8 bases and J shed 9 bases, with 9 bases lying between them. The CDR3 runs to 10 residues. The CDR3 bases are TGTGCCAGGGGAGTTAGGCCCCAGCATTTT. Its translation is CARGVRPQHF.

The V gene is TRBV28, the J gene TRBJ1-2, with D possibly TRBD1 on 5 matching bases. Germline CDR1 is MDHEN and CDR2 is SYDVKM. The ends were cut back, 7 bases at V and 4 bases at J, with 13 bases in the middle. The CDR3 is 13 amino acids. For the CDR3, the DNA is TGTGCCAGCAATTACAGGACCCCCTATGGCTACACCTTC. This sequence encodes CASNYRTPYGYTF.

A few counts support this clone. The chain couples TRBV6-4 to TRBJ2-3, with D perhaps matching TRBD2 (5 bases). The CDR3 is made up of 13 amino acids. Germline CDR1 is MRHNA and CDR2 is SNTAGT. The ends were cut back, 0 bases at V and 6 bases at J, with 7 bases in the middle. CDR3 in DNA: TGTGCCAGCAGTGACTCGAGAGGGGATACGCAGTATTTT. It specifies CASSDSRGDTQYF.

The chain uses TRBV14 and TRBJ2-3; no clear D gene. Germline V lookup: CDR1 SGHDN, CDR2 FVKESK. The CDR3 has 13 amino acids. Trimming took off 3 bases at V and 6 bases at J, with 10 bases between the two ends. The DNA of the CDR3 is TGTGCCAGCAGCCAGGGTGCGGTTGATACGCAGTATTTT. Translated, it gives CASSQGAVDTQYF.

The rearrangement uses TRBV7-9 and TRBJ1-6; 8 bases are shared with TRBD1. Trimming at V came to 5 bases and at J to 8 bases, leaving 8 bases not matched to a gene. CDR1 and CDR2 (germline): SEHNR, FQNEAQ (reference sequence). The CDR3 is 15 amino acids. DNA for the CDR3: TGTGCCAGCAGCGCCGGGACAGGAATCTATTCACCCCTCCACTTT. This translates into CASSAGTGIYSPLHF.

The V call is TRBV9, the J call TRBJ1-6; 7 bases agree with TRBD1. This CDR3 comprises 17 residues. CDR1 and CDR2 from the germline V gene are SGDLS and YYNGEE. The ends lost 3 bases at V and 0 bases at J; junction bases unmatched: 6. In DNA form, the CDR3 reads TGTGCCAGCAGCGCCCGACAGGGTTACTCCTATAATTCACCCCTCCACTTT. This sequence encodes CASSARQGYSYNSPLHF. The full variable domain, completed using reference TRBV9 and TRBJ1-6, is DSGVTQTPKHLITATGQRVTLRCSPRSGDLSVYWYQQSLDQGLQFLIQYYNGEERAKGNILERFSAQQFPDLHSELNLSSLELGDSALYFCASSARQGYSYNSPLHFGNGTRLTVT.

The chain uses TRBV5-4 and TRBJ1-4; D call uncertain. This CDR3 comprises 15 residues. V gave up 3 bases and J gave up 0 bases, with 9 bases separating them. Germline values: CDR1 SGHNT, CDR2 YYREEE (reference sequence). CDR3 nucleotide sequence: TGTGCCAGCAGCTCCCGACATTCAACTAATGAAAAACTGTTTTTT. This codes for CASSSRHSTNEKLFF.

The chain employs TRBV2 and TRBJ1-1; D remains unclear. Germline lookup yields CDR1 SNHLY and CDR2 FYNNEI. V dropped 5 bases and J dropped 3 bases, with 16 bases sitting between them. The length of the CDR3 is 15 residues. CDR3 region: CASSTLTRRHTEAFF. CDR3 in DNA: TGTGCCAGCAGTACCTTGACCCGGCGGCACACTGAAGCTTTCTTT.

J is TRBJ1-5 and V is TRBV18; maybe TRBD1 (5 bases). Germline V gives CDR1 KGHSH, CDR2 LQKENI. The CDR3 length is 16 residues. The V gene lost 6 bases and the J gene lost 2 bases, with 17 bases spanning the gap. CDR3 sequence (DNA): TGTGCCAGCTCTCTCCAGGGCGGGAGAGGCAATCAGCCCCAGCATTTT. Translation gives CASSLQGGRGNQPQHF. Complete variable domain (other parts from reference TRBV18 and TRBJ1-5): NAGVMQNPRHLVRRRGQEARLRCSPMKGHSHVYWYRQLPEEGLKFMVYLQKENIIDESGMPKERFSAEFPKEGPSILRIQQVVRGDSAAYFCASSLQGGRGNQPQHFGDGTRLSIL.

This chain uses TRBV18 with TRBJ2-1; 8 bases are shared with TRBD2. The junction had 8 bases not matched to a gene; V was cut back by 7 bases and J by 6 bases. CDR1 is KGHSH, CDR2 LQKENI, per germline. This CDR3 is 14 amino acids long. The CDR3 loop reads CASLPGLDSNEQFF. The CDR3 nucleotides are TGTGCCAGCTTACCGGGACTAGACTCCAATGAGCAGTTCTTC.